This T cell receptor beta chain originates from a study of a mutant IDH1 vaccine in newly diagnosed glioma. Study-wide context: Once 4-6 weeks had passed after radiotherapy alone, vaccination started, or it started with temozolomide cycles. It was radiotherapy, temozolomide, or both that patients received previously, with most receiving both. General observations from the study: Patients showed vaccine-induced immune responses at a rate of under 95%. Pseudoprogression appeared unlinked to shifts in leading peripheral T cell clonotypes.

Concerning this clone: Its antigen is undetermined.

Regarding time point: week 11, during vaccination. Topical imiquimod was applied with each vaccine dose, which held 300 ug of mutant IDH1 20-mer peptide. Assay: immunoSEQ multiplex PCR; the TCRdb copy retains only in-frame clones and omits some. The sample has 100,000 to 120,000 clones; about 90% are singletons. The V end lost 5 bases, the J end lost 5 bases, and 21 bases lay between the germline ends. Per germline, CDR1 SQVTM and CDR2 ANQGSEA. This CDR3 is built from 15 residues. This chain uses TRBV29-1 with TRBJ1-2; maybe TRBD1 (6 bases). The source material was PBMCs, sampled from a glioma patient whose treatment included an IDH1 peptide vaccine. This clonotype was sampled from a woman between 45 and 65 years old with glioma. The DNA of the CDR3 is TGCAGCGTTCATCCCAGGGGCTCGCGCACTTATGGCTACACCTTC. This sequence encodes CSVHPRGSRTYGYTF.